This TCR beta chain was found in a study of OX40 agonist ivuxolimab in advanced cancers. The CDR3 extends over 13 amino acids. The V and J ends lost 5 bases and 9 bases respectively, with 14 bases between them. Per the germline V gene, CDR1 is SGHVS and CDR2 is FQNEAQ. Some clones are missing from TCRdb's copy, which holds only in-frame ones; the method was immunoSEQ multiplex PCR. This sample has under 50,000 clones; 80% to 90% occur once, and the top ten carry about 30%. Blood sampling took place at baseline, cycle 4 day 1, and cycle 7 day 1. This clone was seen more than once but under ten times. The antigen is undetermined. Study-level points and caveats: Among some nonresponders, normalized T-cell clonal expansion was also low.

The clonotype originates from an adult with an advanced solid tumor such as melanoma, head and neck, liver or kidney cancer. The chain recombines TRBV7-8 with TRBJ1-5, with D hard to call. Specimen: CD4+ or CD8+ T cells sorted from blood, collected in a trial of the OX40 agonist ivuxolimab. As DNA, the CDR3 is TGTGCCAGCAGCCCCCACGCCGGATGGCCCCAGCATTTT. Amino acid sequence: CASSPHAGWPQHF.